This T cell receptor beta chain was captured in a study of naive and memory T cell subsets. Overnight CMV lysate stimulation of fresh PBMCs defined donor CMV status by CD4+ IFNgamma. Cells stained for CD3, CD4, CD8, CD45RA and CD27 were sorted into four subsets. The beta constant-region primer was an equimolar mix of two oligonucleotides covering TRBC1 and TRBC2. The ligated cDNA underwent four PCR rounds using SP2 and nested alpha and beta constant-region primers. One entry per CDR3 protein results from TCRdb running MiXCR on the UMI-ligation and nested PCR reads. This table has under 150,000 distinct CDR3 sequences, about 20% appearing once. General study findings and limits: Especially in CD8 cells, naive repertoires contained a few larger clonotypes, possibly CD45RA-re-expressing memory cells.

As to this clonotype: Its antigen is unknown.

The CDR3 has 15 amino acids. Germline-derived CDR1 and CDR2 are SQVTM and ANQGSEA. The V gene end was trimmed by 6 bases and the J gene end by 0 bases; junction bases not matched to a gene: 9. This receptor was identified in a human donor in good health. The specimen sequenced was naive CD8+ T cells from blood. This chain joins TRBV29-1 and TRBJ2-7, with TRBD1 identical over 9 bases. The DNA for the CDR3 is TGCAGCGTCGAGGGACAGGGCTTGACCTCCTACGAGCAGTACTTC. Translating gives CSVEGQGLTSYEQYF.